The T cell receptor beta chain described here comes from a study of blood T cell repertoires in COVID-19 (dated by TCRdb to 2019 to 2021). Describing the broader study: Collaborator samples came from the United States, Italy and Spain and covered acute and convalescent phases of COVID-19. The material from the prospective study consisted of cDNA or gDNA derived from T cells, B-cell-depleted T cells, or PBMCs. Subjects who had been exposed to COVID-19, were actively infected with it, or had recovered from it provided the deeply sampled blood TCRbeta repertoires that made up the dataset. A freely available public database, intended as a resource for researchers studying the immune response to SARS-CoV-2, is where the repertoires were released. Samples came from the ongoing ImmuneRACE study (first 160 participants) plus 1,254 subjects from 6 global collaborators. The sample metadata nearly always contained a de-identified subject ID, COVID-19 status, age in years and sex. HLA class I and class II types, where available, came from metadata supplied by the sample provider rather than from assay-based typing. The paper as a whole reports these results and caveats: Clinical and demographic metadata were provided uncurated, with the amount varying by source and participant.

V loses 1 base, J loses 7 bases, and the germline ends lie 10 bases apart. CDR1 is given as SGHTA and CDR2 as FQGNSA, both from the germline V gene. From the cysteine through the phenylalanine, the CDR3 covers 14 amino acids. The read is trimmed to its CDR3 DNA, 42 bases read in frame from base 1. Collaborating institutions collected whole blood in K2EDTA tubes following their own protocols. Collaborator samples were shipped for TCRbeta analysis as frozen whole blood, isolated PBMCs, or DNA extracted from either sample type. The immunoSEQ Assay, a bias-controlled multiplex PCR, was used to amplify TCRbeta CDR3 regions from genomic DNA. Per the source publication's procedure: The number of nucleated cells in each sample was estimated by amplification of reference gene primers within the assay. Sequence reads were collapsed and filtered to measure the absolute abundance of every unique TCRbeta CDR3 rearrangement. Productive Simpson clonality was computed per sample as the square root of Simpson's diversity index over productive rearrangements. This is the immuneACCESS table as TCRdb keeps it, with only in-frame sequences that have V and J called. A part of the clones is gone; compared with another copy, unresolved V genes explain less than half, and the rest is unexplained. D and trimming were read from the DNA, whereas the V and J calls and clone size are those reported in that table. The sample includes roughly 150,000 clones, with around 82% observed a single time. The top ten constitute around 9.9% of the sample.

This clone was detected a few times. This receptor's antigen is unknown. One base away there is no much larger clone; base qualities are not given. The receptor comes from a man in his 70s with active or convalescent COVID-19. Recombination connected TRBV7-2 to TRBJ2-2; too little of a D gene remains to name it. Sequenced input: peripheral blood. The base sequence is TGTGCCAGCAGCTTAGGCCTCCTCGGCGGGGAGCTGTTTTTT. Translated, this gives CASSLGLLGGELFF.